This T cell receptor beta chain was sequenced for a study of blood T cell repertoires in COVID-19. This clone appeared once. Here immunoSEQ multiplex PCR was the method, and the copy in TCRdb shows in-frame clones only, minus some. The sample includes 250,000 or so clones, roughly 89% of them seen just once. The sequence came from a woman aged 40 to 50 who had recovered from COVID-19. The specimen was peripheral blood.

The CDR3 here is CASSLGVADTQYF. CDR3 DNA sequence: TGTGCCAGCAGCTTGGGGGTAGCGGATACGCAGTATTTT. The J gene is TRBJ2-3, the V gene TRBV5-6; possibly TRBD2 for D (5 bases). The CDR3 contains 13 residues. Trimming stripped 0 bases from V and 6 bases from J, with 8 bases between. From germline, CDR1 is SGHDT and CDR2 YYEEEE.